This T cell receptor beta chain was recorded in a study of brain T cells in children with intractable seizures. TCRdb keeps only in-frame clones here, not all; method: immunoSEQ multiplex PCR. The table lists 78,000 or so clones, 90% to 95% of them singletons. Findings and caveats of the study: Pre- and post-surgery blood differed in depth, so pre-surgery absences may be undersampling.

About this clone: The antigen remains undetermined.

CDR3 length equals 15 residues. CDR1 is MDHEN, CDR2 SYDVKM, per germline. V was cut by 6 bases and J by 1 base, with 15 bases left in between. Only cases whose brain tissue showed the highest T cell transcript signatures were sequenced. This sequence joins TRBV28 and TRBJ1-1, with no clear D. The receptor was derived from a girl aged 2 to 9 with Rasmussen encephalitis and intractable seizures. The specimen comprised peripheral blood, sampled at surgery. The CDR3 bases are TGTGCCAGCAGGAAGTATCAGGCCCAGAACACTGAAGCTTTCTTT. The encoded protein is CASRKYQAQNTEAFF.